The clone carrying this T cell receptor (beta chain) was counted a few times. Its target is not known. Generated by immunoSEQ multiplex PCR, the TCRdb table keeps only in-frame clones and is missing some. The table has fewer than 2,000 clones, 22% seen once. The record originates from a study of T cells in localized non-small cell lung cancer. Points from the study as a whole: Increased T cell density in blood showed an association with longer overall survival. Out of the top 100 tumor clones, a median approximately 50 were seen in adjacent lung. Among the tissues sampled, uninvolved adjacent lung had the highest T cell clonality, above tumor.

Sequencing used normal lung tissue next to the tumor, obtained before any cancer treatment. The sequence derives from a man aged 40-75 years with stage I lung adenocarcinoma.

The CDR3 DNA reads TGTGCCAGCAGCCCTGGGACTAGTCAACGGGAGACCCAGTACTTC. Protein product: CASSPGTSQRETQYF. The V call is TRBV11-3, the J call TRBJ2-5, with TRBD2 matching 8 bases. The CDR3 totals 15 residues. V was clipped by 5 bases and J by 5 bases; unmatched bases: 10. CDR1 is SGHNT and CDR2 is YENEEA in the germline V gene.